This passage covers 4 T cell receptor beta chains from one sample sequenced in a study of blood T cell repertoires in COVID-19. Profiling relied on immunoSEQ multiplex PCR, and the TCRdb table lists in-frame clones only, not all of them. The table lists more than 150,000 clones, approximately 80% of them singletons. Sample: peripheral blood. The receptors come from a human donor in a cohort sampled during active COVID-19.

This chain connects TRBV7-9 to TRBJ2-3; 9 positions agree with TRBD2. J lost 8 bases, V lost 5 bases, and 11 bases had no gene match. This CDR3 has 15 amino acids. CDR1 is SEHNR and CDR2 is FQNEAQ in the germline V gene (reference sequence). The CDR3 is CASSLDSRRGGTQYF. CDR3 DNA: TGTGCCAGCAGCCTCGATAGTAGGCGGGGGGGTACGCAGTATTTT.

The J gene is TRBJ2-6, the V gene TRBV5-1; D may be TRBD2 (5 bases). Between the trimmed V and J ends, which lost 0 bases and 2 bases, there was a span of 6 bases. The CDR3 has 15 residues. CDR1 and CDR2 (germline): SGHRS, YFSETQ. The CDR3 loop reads CASSLDGAGANVLTF. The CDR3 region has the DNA TGCGCCAGCAGCTTGGACGGGGCTGGGGCCAACGTCCTGACTTTC. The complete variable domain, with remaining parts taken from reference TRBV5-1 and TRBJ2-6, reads KAGVTQTPRYLIKTRGQQVTLSCSPISGHRSVSWYQQTPGQGLQFLFEYFSETQRNKGNFPGRFSGRQFSNSRSEMNVSTLELGDSALYLCASSLDGAGANVLTFGAGSRLTVL.

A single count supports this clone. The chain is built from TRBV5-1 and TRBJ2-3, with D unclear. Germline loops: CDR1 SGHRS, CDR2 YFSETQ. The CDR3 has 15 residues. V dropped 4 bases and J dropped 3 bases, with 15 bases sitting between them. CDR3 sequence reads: CASSPLVRVTDTQYF. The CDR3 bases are TGCGCCAGCAGCCCTTTGGTGAGAGTAACAGATACGCAGTATTTT.

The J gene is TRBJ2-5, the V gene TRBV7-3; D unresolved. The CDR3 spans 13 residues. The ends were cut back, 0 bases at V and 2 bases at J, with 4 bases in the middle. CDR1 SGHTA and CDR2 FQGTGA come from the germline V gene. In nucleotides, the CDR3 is TGTGCCAGCAGCTTAACCACACAAGAGACCCAGTACTTC. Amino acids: CASSLTTQETQYF.